This T cell receptor beta chain was captured by sequencing in a study of CXCR3-negative and CXCR3-positive naive CD8 T cells (dated by TCRdb to 2018 to 2020). For context, the study as a whole: In total, some 130 million TRB reads were obtained, corresponding to roughly 1.5 +/- 0.3 million reads per library. Diversity and physicochemical repertoire analyses were performed on around ten donors pooled from two independent experiments. Naive subsets from about five donors and memory cells from 3 donors were included in the TRBV-TRBJ cluster analysis.

Reads for this sample came from a NextSeq 550. The Human TCR Profiling Kit (MiLaboratory) was used to make UMI-labeled 5' RACE TRB cDNA libraries. cDNA synthesis used the entire amount of extracted RNA, and PCR amplification then used the entire amount of cDNA produced. Libraries were prepared in parallel with an identical number of PCR cycles. The paper's data handling went like this. About 52,000 +/- 9,100 unique UMI-labeled TRB cDNA molecules per library were extracted with MIGEC and MiXCR, with at least two reads per UMI required. On average, around 40,000 +/- 10,000 functional in-frame TRB CDR3 nucleotide clonotypes lacking stop codons were found per library. After downsampling to 5000 UMI-labeled TRB molecules per sample, diversity metrics, including normalized Shannon-Wiener and Chao1, were computed in VDJtools. For the central five CDR3 residues, VDJtools calculated physicochemical properties weighted by clonotype size, namely interaction energy, strength, volume and Kidera factor 4. Once TCRdb had reprocessed the reads, it stored one entry per CDR3 protein sequence and supplied no DNA. These V and J calls are TCRdb output, not the study's own analysis. The table kept for this sample lists around 50,000 distinct CDR3 sequences. The ten top clones hold under 2.5% of the sample.

Regarding this clonotype: The specificity of this receptor is unknown.

Overall results and qualifications from the work: Naive CXCR3-negative and CXCR3-positive cells from the same donor showed similar TRBV-TRBJ usage, whereas memory cells showed distinct patterns. Both naive subsets had comparably high repertoire diversity, while memory CD8+ T cells had much lower repertoire diversity. Freshly isolated PBMCs were used for most assays because CXCR3 expression went down partially after cryopreservation. TRB CDR3s from CXCR3-positive naive cells showed higher hydrophobicity (lower Kidera factor 4), lower energy, and higher strength and volume indices than CXCR3-negative naive cells. Because surface CD5, which is linked to self-reactivity in mice, was comparable between the naive subsets, TCR interaction strength was also inferred from the physicochemical properties of TRB CDR3s.

The CDR3 runs 13 amino acids, cysteine and phenylalanine included. Only the protein is available. In the germline V gene, CDR1 corresponds to MDHEN and CDR2 to SYDVKM. For each CD8+ T cell subset, flow sorting was done in triplicate, and roughly 320,000 cells per subset went directly into RLT lysis buffer. To exclude memory contaminants, naive CD8+ T cells were stringently defined as CD45RO-CCR7+CD27+CD95-. Peripheral blood mononuclear cells were isolated from buffy coats using standard density gradient centrifugation. A FACSAria III was used to flow-sort naive CD8+ T cells into CXCR3-negative and CXCR3-positive populations. Total RNA was extracted from sorted cells using an RNeasy Mini Kit.

The receptor comes from a human donor in good health. Some clones in this sample may be carry-over from other donors' samples. Sequencing input: naive CXCR3- CD8+ T cells from blood. Reading the label with the study, this specimen's cell subset or site is: CD45RO-CCR7+CD27+CD95- naive CD8+ T cells lacking CXCR3 (TNR3-). Here the chain combines TRBV28 and TRBJ1-1; TCRdb outputs TRBD1, but without DNA this stays unchecked. This receptor has the CDR3 CASSLGRYTEAFF.